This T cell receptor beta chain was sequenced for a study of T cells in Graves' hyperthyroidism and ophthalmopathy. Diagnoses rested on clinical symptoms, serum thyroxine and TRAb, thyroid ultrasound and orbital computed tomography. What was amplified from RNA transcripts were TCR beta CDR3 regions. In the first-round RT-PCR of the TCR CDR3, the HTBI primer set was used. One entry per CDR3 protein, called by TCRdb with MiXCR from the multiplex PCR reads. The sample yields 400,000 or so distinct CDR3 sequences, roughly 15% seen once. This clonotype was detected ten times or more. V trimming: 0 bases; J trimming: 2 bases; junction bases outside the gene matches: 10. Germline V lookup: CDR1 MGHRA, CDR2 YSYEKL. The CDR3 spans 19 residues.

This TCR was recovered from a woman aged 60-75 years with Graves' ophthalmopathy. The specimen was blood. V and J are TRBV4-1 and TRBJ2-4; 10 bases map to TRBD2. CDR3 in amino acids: CASSQDQRLAGATKNIQYF. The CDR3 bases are TGCGCCAGCAGCCAAGATCAAAGGCTAGCGGGAGCAACCAAAAACATTCAGTACTTC.